Listed here are 23 T cell receptor beta chains from one sample, sequenced in a study of cytomegalovirus exposure and HLA in healthy donors. The PCR used 60 Vbeta and 13 Jbeta primers. Produced via immunoSEQ multiplex PCR; TCRdb's table is partial and in-frame only. The sample yields about 160,000 clones, approximately 80% seen once. Sequencing was carried out using PBMCs. The receptors were gathered from a woman between 45 and 65 years old in good health and CMV-seronegative.

The chain employs TRBV15 and TRBJ2-7, with TRBD1 matching 11 bases. The CDR3 extends over 16 amino acids. V gave up 4 bases and J gave up 3 bases; unmatched junction bases: 8. Germline V gene lookup returns CDR1 LNHNV and CDR2 YYDKDF (reference sequence). Here the CDR3 reads CATSTRAGTGGYEQYF. CDR3 bases: TGTGCCACCAGCACCCGGGCAGGGACAGGGGGCTACGAGCAGTACTTC.

The chain is built from TRBV6-1 and TRBJ2-2, with D maybe TRBD1 (6 bases). CDR3 length: 15 amino acids. V lost 8 bases and J lost 2, with 15 bases in between. Germline assignment: CDR1 MNHNS and CDR2 SASEGT. DNA of the CDR3: TGTGCCAGCTACTTCGGGACAACCAACACCGGGGAGCTGTTTTTT. Residues: CASYFGTTNTGELFF.

The count of this clone is one. The chain links TRBV6-6 to TRBJ2-7; 7 bases match TRBD2. The CDR3 runs to 15 residues. Per the germline V gene, CDR1 is MNHNY and CDR2 is SVGAGI (reference sequence). Germline trimming cut 0 bases from V and 2 bases from J; bases unmatched to any gene: 4. CDR3: CASSYSLAEPYEQYF. The CDR3 DNA sequence: TGTGCCAGCAGTTACTCCCTAGCGGAGCCCTACGAGCAGTACTTC.

This chain connects TRBV5-5 to TRBJ2-5; D ambiguous. V lost 0 bases to trimming and J lost 5 bases, with 8 bases between them. In germline, CDR1 is SGHKS, CDR2 YYEKEE (reference sequence). This CDR3 spans 13 amino acids. In nucleotides, the CDR3 is TGTGCCAGCAGCTTGGCTCCCAGGGAGACCCAGTACTTC. Protein: CASSLAPRETQYF.

This clone was seen just once. The rearrangement links TRBV5-4 to TRBJ1-2; TRBD1 aligns across 9 bases. Germline V gene sequence: CDR1 SGHNT, CDR2 YYREEE (reference sequence). The junction had 10 bases not matched to a gene; V was cut back by 3 bases and J by 7 bases. The CDR3 runs 15 residues. Here the CDR3 DNA reads TGTGCCAGCAGCTCGCTCGTTGGGACAGGGTTTGGCTACACCTTC. It translates to CASSSLVGTGFGYTF.

The chain uses TRBV5-1 and TRBJ2-3; the D gene is possibly TRBD2 (6 bases). V dropped 1 base and J dropped 3 bases, with 15 bases sitting between them. Germline assignment: CDR1 SGHRS and CDR2 YFSETQ. The CDR3 length is 16 residues. The CDR3 region has the DNA TGCGCCAGCAGCTTGCGGGCGGGGTTTAAAACAGATACGCAGTATTTT. This gives the protein CASSLRAGFKTDTQYF.

The gene calls are TRBV28 and TRBJ1-2; 7 bases are shared with TRBD1. V lost 4 bases to trimming and J lost 0 bases; unmatched junction nucleotides: 5. The CDR3 loop spans 15 amino acids. Germline CDR1 and CDR2: MDHEN and SYDVKM. DNA of the CDR3: TGTGCCAGCAGTTGGGACAGAGCGACTAACTATGGCTACACCTTC. Translating gives CASSWDRATNYGYTF.

This clone was detected once. J is TRBJ2-7 and V is TRBV11-2; TRBD1 is a possible D gene (5 bases). The V gene lost 5 bases and the J gene lost 0 bases, with 11 bases spanning the gap. This CDR3 is 14 amino acids long. Germline CDR1 SGHAT, CDR2 FQNNGV. CDR3 protein: CASSPQTASYEQYF. DNA of the CDR3: TGTGCCAGCAGCCCACAGACAGCCTCCTACGAGCAGTACTTC.

The chain links TRBV27 to TRBJ1-5, with a possible D match to TRBD1 (5 bases). Trimming took off 2 bases at V and 6 bases at J, with 8 bases between the two ends. CDR3 size: 13 residues. CDR1 and CDR2 (germline): MNHEY, SMNVEV (reference sequence). CDR3 sequence reads: CASSLQGTQPQHF. The CDR3 DNA reads TGTGCCAGCAGTTTACAGGGAACTCAGCCCCAGCATTTT.

The V and J genes are TRBV28 and TRBJ2-2; 8 nucleotides agree with TRBD1. The V gene's germline CDR1 is MDHEN and CDR2 SYDVKM. V shed 6 bases and J 3 bases; nucleotides not matched to a gene: 12. This CDR3 contains 17 residues. The CDR3 DNA is TGTGCCAGCAGAAAATTAACCGGGACAGGATACACCGGGGAGCTGTTTTTT. Residues: CASRKLTGTGYTGELFF.

The V gene is TRBV29-1, the J gene TRBJ2-5, with D possibly matching TRBD1 (6 bases). Trimming took off 8 bases at V and 4 bases at J, with 14 bases between the two ends. CDR1 and CDR2 (germline): SQVTM, ANQGSEA. This CDR3 contains 12 residues. CDR3 amino acids: CSTQGPGETQYF. The DNA for the CDR3 is TGCAGCACTCAGGGGCCCGGAGAGACCCAGTACTTC. The full variable domain, completed using reference TRBV29-1 and TRBJ2-5, is SAVISQKPSRDICQRGTSLTIQCQVDSQVTMMFWYRQQPGQSLTLIATANQGSEATYESGFVIDKFPISRPNLTFSTLTVSNMSPEDSSIYLCSTQGPGETQYFGPGTRLLVL.

The rearrangement joins TRBV18 to TRBJ1-1; D not certain. The CDR3 is 15 residues long. With 3 bases removed from V and 1 base from J, the gap between germline ends came to 12 bases. CDR1 KGHSH and CDR2 LQKENI come from the germline V gene. This CDR3 reads CASSPARAGNTEAFF. The CDR3 coding sequence is TGTGCCAGCTCACCTGCTAGGGCGGGGAACACTGAAGCTTTCTTT.

The V and J genes are TRBV28 and TRBJ1-2; 7 positions agree with TRBD1. Looked up from germline, CDR1 is MDHEN and CDR2 is SYDVKM. After removal of 3 bases from V and 4 bases from J, the junction contained 14 bases not matched to a gene. This CDR3 is built from 17 residues. The CDR3 region is CASSFPGTETASYGYTF. Written as DNA, the CDR3 is TGTGCCAGCAGTTTTCCCGGGACAGAAACCGCTAGCTATGGCTACACCTTC.

The chain employs TRBV5-4 and TRBJ2-1; 9 bases line up with TRBD2. The CDR3 totals 16 residues. Germline CDR1 SGHNT, CDR2 YYREEE (reference sequence). V shed 0 bases and J 8 bases; nucleotides not matched to a gene: 9. CDR3 region: CASSLAAGGSIDEQFF. The DNA for the CDR3 is TGTGCCAGCAGCTTGGCCGCGGGGGGGAGTATCGATGAGCAGTTCTTC.

The chain recombines TRBV4-3 with TRBJ1-2; D not resolved. V lost 1 base, J lost 4 bases, and 16 bases lay in between. This CDR3 region has 16 residues. Germline CDR1 LGHNA, CDR2 YSLEER. The CDR3 region is CASSQAMERRGYGYTF. In nucleotides, the CDR3 is TGCGCCAGCAGCCAAGCGATGGAGAGACGCGGCTATGGCTACACCTTC.

V gene TRBV5-1 combines with J gene TRBJ1-3; D call uncertain. Germline CDR1 and CDR2: SGHRS and YFSETQ. V lost 4 bases and J 4 bases, leaving 15 bases between the germline ends. The CDR3 is 15 amino acids. CDR3 sequence (DNA): TGCGCCAGCAGCCTAACCTCGGACTCCGGAAACACCATATATTTT. This translates into CASSLTSDSGNTIYF.

V is TRBV21-1 and J is TRBJ1-6; the table's D call of TRBD1 was not tested on the DNA. TRBV21-1 is a pseudogene locus. CDR3 size: 15 residues. CDR3 nucleotide sequence: TGTGCCAGCCGCCCCTGGACAGACCCTAGTTCACCCCTCCACTTT. It is translated as CASRPWTDPSSPLHF.

This chain connects TRBV2 to TRBJ2-7, with a weak D call TRBD1 (6 bases). Trimming pared 3 bases from V and 7 bases from J, leaving 10 bases between. The V gene's germline CDR1 is SNHLY and CDR2 FYNNEI. The CDR3 runs 12 residues. The CDR3 DNA follows: TGTGCCAGCAGTGACAGGGGTGGAGAGCAGTACTTC. Translating it yields CASSDRGGEQYF.

The chain combines TRBV9 with TRBJ2-4; 8 nucleotides line up with TRBD1. Germline V gene lookup returns CDR1 SGDLS and CDR2 YYNGEE. The CDR3 runs to 18 residues. V lost 4 bases, J lost 0 bases, and 12 bases stayed unmatched. The CDR3 spells CASSQPGQADLAKNIQYF. The CDR3, as DNA: TGTGCCAGCAGCCAACCGGGACAGGCTGATCTAGCCAAAAACATTCAGTACTTC. The full variable domain, completed using reference TRBV9 and TRBJ2-4, is DSGVTQTPKHLITATGQRVTLRCSPRSGDLSVYWYQQSLDQGLQFLIQYYNGEERAKGNILERFSAQQFPDLHSELNLSSLELGDSALYFCASSQPGQADLAKNIQYFGAGTRLSVL.

The V and J genes are TRBV5-1 and TRBJ2-7, with D unresolved. Germline CDR1 reads SGHRS; CDR2 reads YFSETQ. This CDR3 comprises 13 residues. Trimming took 4 bases from V and 2 from J, leaving 10 bases between them. CDR3 in amino acids: CASSLSRTYEQYF. In nucleotides, the CDR3 is TGCGCCAGCAGCCTTTCCAGAACCTACGAGCAGTACTTC.

V is TRBV4-3 and J is TRBJ1-2; TRBD1 matches 11 bases. Germline V gene sequence: CDR1 LGHNA, CDR2 YSLEER. The ends lost 5 bases at V and 6 bases at J; junction bases unmatched: 5. The CDR3 is made up of 14 amino acids. Here the CDR3 reads CASSLGQGEDGYTF. The CDR3 DNA reads TGCGCCAGCAGCTTGGGACAGGGGGAGGATGGCTACACCTTC.

The rearrangement links TRBV7-2 to TRBJ1-1; D is possibly TRBD1 (6 bases). V lost 6 bases, J lost 7 bases, and 18 bases lay in between. Germline CDR1 and CDR2: SGHTA and FQGNSA. The CDR3 runs 14 residues. CDR3 nucleotide sequence: TGTGCCAGCAGGGAACGGGGGGGGCTTGGTGAAGCTTTCTTT. Translating it yields CASRERGGLGEAFF.

The gene calls are TRBV2 and TRBJ1-5, with 9 bases lining up with TRBD1. J lost 7 bases, V lost 6 bases, and 1 base had no gene match. The CDR3 totals 12 residues. From germline, CDR1 is SNHLY and CDR2 FYNNEI. In DNA form, the CDR3 reads TGTGCCAGCAGCGACAGGGGGCAGCCCCAGCATTTT. It translates to CASSDRGQPQHF.